The clone carrying this T cell receptor (beta chain) occurred many times. The antigen remains unidentified. The data are from a study of T-cell reconstitution after alpha-beta-depleted transplantation in children. The germline V gene has CDR1 MDHEN and CDR2 SYDVKM. Between the trimmed V and J ends, which lost 4 bases and 4 bases, there was a span of 8 bases. The CDR3 sequence is 12 residues long. Study-level points and caveats: The authors attributed T-cell counts and diversity one year after transplant mostly to newly produced T cells. Reportedly, only several hundred clones from non-depleted graft cells drove alpha-beta T-cell counts at about two months. Surviving recipient T cells and intrathymic progenitors accounted for some patients' high TCRbeta diversity at day 60.

As it was prepared, the TCRbeta library received unique molecular identifiers. TCRdb passed the PCR reads through MiXCR, listing each CDR3 protein once. The sample records around 370,000 distinct CDR3 sequences, around 15% being singletons. The sample in question was PBMCs, mostly from graft donor cells, obtained 360 days after TCRalphabeta/CD19-depleted stem cell transplant. The V gene is TRBV28, the J gene TRBJ2-7; D might be TRBD2 (5 bases). The TCR was taken from a male patient aged 2-15 years who had a stem cell transplant for acute lymphoblastic leukemia, so the T cells may come from the graft donor. The CDR3 sequence: CASSYSVYEQYF. DNA for the CDR3: TGTGCCAGCAGTTATAGCGTTTACGAGCAGTACTTC.